A selection of T cell receptor beta chains follows, all from one sample in a study of blood T cell repertoires in COVID-19. This table comes from immunoSEQ multiplex PCR, and its TCRdb copy is limited to in-frame clones, with some not included. The sample has approximately 110,000 clones; roughly 80% are singletons. The material sequenced was peripheral blood. The origin of the receptors is a man aged 70-80 years with acute or convalescent COVID-19. Both conserved end residues are part of each CDR3. Clone sizes are given selectively: once, few, many, or a class where the clone is expanded.

NA	TRBV2	TRBJ2-3	CASKLGGSTDTQYF
NA	TRBV27	TRBJ2-2	CASSSGLAGGPRGELFF
NA	TRBV6-1	TRBJ1-5	CASSEHRRDQHF
NA	TRBV28	TRBJ1-2	CASSELTGVYGYTF
few	TRBV24-1	TRBJ2-5	CATSGAGETQYF
NA	TRBV28	TRBJ1-1	CASSLIRGHGGTEAFF
few	TRBV5-1	TRBJ2-7	CASSLVGTASYEQYF
NA	TRBV29-1	TRBJ2-6	CSVAGNSGANVLTF
NA	TRBV6-5	TRBJ2-5	CASGPPYQETQYF
few	TRBV11-2	TRBJ1-1	CASTLLMTGRDTEAFF
once	TRBV7-6	TRBJ1-1	CASSLAGREGEAFF
NA	TRBV21-1	TRBJ2-7	CASSKAQRQGMREQYF
once	TRBV6-2/TRBV6-3	TRBJ2-5	CASSRTGTASFGETQYF
few	TRBV5-1	TRBJ1-2	CASSLAGVDGYTF
once	TRBV5-1	TRBJ2-3	CASSPIGHSTDTQYF
NA	TRBV5-4	TRBJ2-2	CASSLEAGGFRQTGELFF
NA	TRBV4-1	TRBJ2-2	CASSQDSSGRNTGELFF
NA	TRBV7-8	TRBJ2-5	CASSLVDRVQETQYF
NA	TRBV5-4	TRBJ2-7	CASSPRPTGDTYEQYF
NA	TRBV6-6	TRBJ2-7	CASSRTWMGGVSRTSGREQYF
NA	TRBV7-3	TRBJ1-2	CASSLGQGNYGYTF
NA	TRBV5-1	TRBJ2-4	CASNLQGEGQNIQYF
few	TRBV5-8	TRBJ2-7	CASSSGQGAYEQYF
NA	TRBV19	TRBJ1-1	CASSFGLTEAFF
NA	TRBV3-1/TRBV3-2	TRBJ1-6	CASTFNRDSPLHF
NA	TRBV2	TRBJ2-3	CASSELGQGYSDTQYF
NA	TRBV24-1	TRBJ2-3	CATSGYTDTQYF
few	TRBV30	TRBJ1-1	CAWTLRTDTRF
few	TRBV30	TRBJ1-5	CAWAGGRDQPQHF
NA	TRBV6-2/TRBV6-3	TRBJ2-1	CASSSRLANEQFF
NA	TRBV28	TRBJ1-4	CASSSPDRLNEKLFF
once	TRBV5-1	TRBJ1-3	CASSLDGRQPLSGNTIYF
NA	TRBV5-1	TRBJ1-4	CASSLALSGNEKLFF
NA	TRBV28	TRBJ2-7	CASSFRVHEQYF
NA	TRBV19	TRBJ1-1	CASSPRIGRVNTEAFF
NA	TRBV7-6	TRBJ1-5	CASSSLPGISNQPQHF
NA	TRBV5-1	TRBJ1-1	CASSYQTEAFF
once	TRBV7-3	TRBJ2-7	CASSLNAGGPYEQYF
NA	TRBV28	TRBJ1-5	CASSFSTEGTWYSNQPQHF
NA	TRBV5-1	TRBJ2-7	CASSRPDRANEQYF
once	TRBV5-1	TRBJ2-7	CASRQGDVAYEQYF
NA	TRBV19	TRBJ1-4	CASRPDRTATNEKLFF
once	TRBV2	TRBJ2-2	CASSPTSGLAGELFF
once	TRBV6-5	TRBJ2-3	CASRGGTGTDTQYF
NA	TRBV9	TRBJ2-3	CASSGAGYTDTQYF
once	TRBV27	TRBJ2-2	CASSPGLAVTGELFF
NA	TRBV5-1	TRBJ2-7	CASTFYEQYF
few	TRBV19	TRBJ2-7	CASSTGWGGGTPSYEQYF
NA	TRBV5-1	TRBJ2-7	CASSSSISGGSLGEQYF
NA	TRBV14	TRBJ2-1	CASSQDRRNEQFF
once	TRBV6-1	TRBJ1-5	CASSEAPQVSYSNQPQHF
NA	TRBV3-1/TRBV3-2	TRBJ2-1	CASSCISPDNEQFF
few	TRBV5-1	TRBJ1-5	CASSLGTGVNQPQHF
NA	TRBV6-5	TRBJ1-2	CASSYRRDRNYGYTF
once	TRBV27	TRBJ2-2	CASSGQGLAAGELFF
NA	TRBV9	TRBJ1-1	CASTSGVQMNTEAFF
NA	TRBV5-6	TRBJ2-7	CASSHGQGAYEQYF